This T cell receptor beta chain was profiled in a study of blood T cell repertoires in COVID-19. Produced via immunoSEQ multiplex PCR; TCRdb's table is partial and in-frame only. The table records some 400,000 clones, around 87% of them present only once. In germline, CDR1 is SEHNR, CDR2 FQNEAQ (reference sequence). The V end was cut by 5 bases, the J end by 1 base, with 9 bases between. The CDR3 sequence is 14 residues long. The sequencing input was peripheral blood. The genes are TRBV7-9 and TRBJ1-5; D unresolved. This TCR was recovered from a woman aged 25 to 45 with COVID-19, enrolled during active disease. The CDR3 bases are TGTGCCAGCAGCCGAACAGACAGCAATCAGCCCCAGCATTTT. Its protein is CASSRTDSNQPQHF.